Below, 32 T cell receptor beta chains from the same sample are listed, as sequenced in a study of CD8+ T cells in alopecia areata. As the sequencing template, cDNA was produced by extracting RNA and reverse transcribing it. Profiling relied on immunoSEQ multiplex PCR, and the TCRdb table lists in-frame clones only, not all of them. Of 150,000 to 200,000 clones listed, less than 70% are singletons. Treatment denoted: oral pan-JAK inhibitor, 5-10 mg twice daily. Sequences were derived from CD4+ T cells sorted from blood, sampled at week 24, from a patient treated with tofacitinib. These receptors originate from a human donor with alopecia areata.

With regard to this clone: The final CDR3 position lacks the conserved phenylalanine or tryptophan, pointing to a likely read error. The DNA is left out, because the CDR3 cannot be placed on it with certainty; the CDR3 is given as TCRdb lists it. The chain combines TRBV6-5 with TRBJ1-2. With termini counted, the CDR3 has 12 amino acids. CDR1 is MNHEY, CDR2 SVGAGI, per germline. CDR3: CASSYAGGQLLL.

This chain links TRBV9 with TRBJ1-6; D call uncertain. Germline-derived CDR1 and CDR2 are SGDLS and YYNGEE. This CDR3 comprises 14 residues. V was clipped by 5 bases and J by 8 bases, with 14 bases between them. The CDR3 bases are TGTGCCAGCAGAAGTAGAACCGGCGATTCACCCCTCCACTTT. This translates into CASRSRTGDSPLHF.

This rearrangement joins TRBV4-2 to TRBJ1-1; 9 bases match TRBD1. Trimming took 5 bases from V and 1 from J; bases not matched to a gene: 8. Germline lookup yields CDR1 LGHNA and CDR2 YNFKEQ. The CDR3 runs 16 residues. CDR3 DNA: TGTGCCAGCAGCTATCGGACAGGGGCGGGGAACACTGAAGCTTTCTTT. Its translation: CASSYRTGAGNTEAFF.

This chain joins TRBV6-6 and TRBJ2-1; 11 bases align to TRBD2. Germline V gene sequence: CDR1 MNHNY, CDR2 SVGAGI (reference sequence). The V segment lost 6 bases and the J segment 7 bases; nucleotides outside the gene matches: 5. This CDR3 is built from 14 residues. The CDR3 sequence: CASRLAGGRNEQFF. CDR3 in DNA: TGTGCCAGCAGATTAGCGGGGGGGCGGAATGAGCAGTTCTTC.

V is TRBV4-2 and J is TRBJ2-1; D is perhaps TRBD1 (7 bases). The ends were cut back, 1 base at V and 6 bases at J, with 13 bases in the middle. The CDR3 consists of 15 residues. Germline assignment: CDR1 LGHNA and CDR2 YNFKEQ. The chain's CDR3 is CASSQGQGGPNEQFF. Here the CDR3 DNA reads TGTGCCAGCAGCCAAGGACAGGGAGGCCCCAATGAGCAGTTCTTC.

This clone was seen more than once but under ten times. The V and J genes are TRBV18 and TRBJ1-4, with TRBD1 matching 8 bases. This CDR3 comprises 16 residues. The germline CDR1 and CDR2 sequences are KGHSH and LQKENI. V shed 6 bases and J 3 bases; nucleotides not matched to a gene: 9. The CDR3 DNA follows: TGTGCCAGCTCCCAAACAGGGGGGACGGCTAATGAAAAACTGTTTTTT. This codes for CASSQTGGTANEKLFF.

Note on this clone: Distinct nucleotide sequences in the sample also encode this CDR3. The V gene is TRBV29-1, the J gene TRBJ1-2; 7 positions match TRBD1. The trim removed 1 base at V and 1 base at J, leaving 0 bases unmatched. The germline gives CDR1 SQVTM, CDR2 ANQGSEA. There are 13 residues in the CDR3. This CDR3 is CSVEGQGNYGYTF. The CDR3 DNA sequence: TGCAGCGTTGAAGGACAGGGTAACTATGGCTACACCTTC.

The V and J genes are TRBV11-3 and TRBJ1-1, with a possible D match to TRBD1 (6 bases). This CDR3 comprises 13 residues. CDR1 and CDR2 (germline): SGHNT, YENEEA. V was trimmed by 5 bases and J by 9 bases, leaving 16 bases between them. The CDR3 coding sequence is TGTGCCAGCAGCCGAACCCTGGGGGGCCAAGCTTTCTTT. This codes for CASSRTLGGQAFF. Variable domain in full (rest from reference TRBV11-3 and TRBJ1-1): EAGVVQSPRYKIIEKKQPVAFWCNPISGHNTLYWYLQNLGQGPELLIRYENEEAVDDSQLPKDRFSAERLKGVDSTLKIQPAELGDSAVYLCASSRTLGGQAFFGQGTRLTVV.

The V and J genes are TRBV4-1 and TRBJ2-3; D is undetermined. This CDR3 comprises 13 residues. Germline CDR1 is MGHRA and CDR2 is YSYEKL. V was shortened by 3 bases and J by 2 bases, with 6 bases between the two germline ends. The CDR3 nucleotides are TGCGCCAGCAGCCAGTTAGCCACAGATACGCAGTATTTT. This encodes CASSQLATDTQYF.

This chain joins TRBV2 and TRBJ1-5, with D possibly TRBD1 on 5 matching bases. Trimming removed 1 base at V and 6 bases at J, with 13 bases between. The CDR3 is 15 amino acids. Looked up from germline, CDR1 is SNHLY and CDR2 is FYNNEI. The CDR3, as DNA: TGTGCCAGCAGTGAAGTTGTGACCGGGGCTCAGCCCCAGCATTTT. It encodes CASSEVVTGAQPQHF.

The CDR3 sequence is CAWKAGGPVDTQYF. In DNA, the CDR3 is TGTGCCTGGAAGGCGGGGGGGCCGGTAGATACGCAGTATTTT. The chain has TRBV30 and TRBJ2-3; 9 bases map to TRBD2. This CDR3 is built from 14 residues. The germline V gene has CDR1 GTSNPN and CDR2 SVGIG (reference sequence). Germline trimming cut 4 bases from V and 5 bases from J; bases unmatched to any gene: 7.

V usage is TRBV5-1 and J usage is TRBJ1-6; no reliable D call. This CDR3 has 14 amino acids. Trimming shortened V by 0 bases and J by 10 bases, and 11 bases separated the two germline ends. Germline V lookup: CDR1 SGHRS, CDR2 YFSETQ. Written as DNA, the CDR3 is TGCGCCAGCAGCTTGGCGGGGATGGGGTCACCCCTCCACTTT. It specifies CASSLAGMGSPLHF.

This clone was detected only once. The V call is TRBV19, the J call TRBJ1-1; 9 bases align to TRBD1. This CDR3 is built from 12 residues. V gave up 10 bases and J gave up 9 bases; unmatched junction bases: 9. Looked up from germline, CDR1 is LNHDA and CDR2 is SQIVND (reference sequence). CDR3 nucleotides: TGTGCCATAATACCGGGACAGGGTAAAGCTTTCTTT. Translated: CAIIPGQGKAFF.

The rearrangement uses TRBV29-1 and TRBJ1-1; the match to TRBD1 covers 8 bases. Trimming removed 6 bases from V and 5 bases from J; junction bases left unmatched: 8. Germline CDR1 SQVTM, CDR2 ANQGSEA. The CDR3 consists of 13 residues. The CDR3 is CSVDGTGGTEAFF. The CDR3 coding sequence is TGCAGCGTCGACGGGACAGGAGGTACTGAAGCTTTCTTT.

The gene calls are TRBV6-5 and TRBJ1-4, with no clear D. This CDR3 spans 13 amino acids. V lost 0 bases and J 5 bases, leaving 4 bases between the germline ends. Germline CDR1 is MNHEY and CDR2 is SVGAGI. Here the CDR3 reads CASSYSGNEKLFF. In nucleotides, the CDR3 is TGTGCCAGCAGTTACTCAGGGAATGAAAAACTGTTTTTT.

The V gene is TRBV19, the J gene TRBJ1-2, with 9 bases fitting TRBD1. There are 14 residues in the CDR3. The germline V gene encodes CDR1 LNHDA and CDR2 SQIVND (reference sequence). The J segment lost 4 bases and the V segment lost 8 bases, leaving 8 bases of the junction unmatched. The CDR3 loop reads CASCPGQGSYGYTF. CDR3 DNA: TGTGCCAGTTGCCCGGGACAGGGTAGCTATGGCTACACCTTC.

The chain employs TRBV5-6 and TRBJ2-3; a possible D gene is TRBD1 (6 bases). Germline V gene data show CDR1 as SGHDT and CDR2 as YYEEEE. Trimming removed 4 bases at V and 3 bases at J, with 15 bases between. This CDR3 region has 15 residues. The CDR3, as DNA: TGTGCCAGCAGCGAGACCAGGGGCCCGACAGATACGCAGTATTTT. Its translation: CASSETRGPTDTQYF.

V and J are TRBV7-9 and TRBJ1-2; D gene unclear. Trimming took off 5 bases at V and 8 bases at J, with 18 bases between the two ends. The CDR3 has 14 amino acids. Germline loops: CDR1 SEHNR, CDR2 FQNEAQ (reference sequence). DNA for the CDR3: TGTGCCAGCAGCGCCAGCGGCCCCGGTGGAGGCTACACCTTC. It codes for CASSASGPGGGYTF.

CDR3 sequence: CASSEGVNYGYTF. The DNA of the CDR3 is TGTGCCAGCAGTGAGGGGGTAAACTATGGCTACACCTTC. The genes are TRBV2 and TRBJ1-2, with a tentative D call TRBD1 (5 bases). The V end lost 3 bases, the J end lost 2 bases, and 7 bases lay between the germline ends. Germline lookup yields CDR1 SNHLY and CDR2 FYNNEI. The CDR3 spans 13 residues.

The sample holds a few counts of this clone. The CDR3 is CASSSTYEQYF. Here the CDR3 DNA reads TGTGCCAGCAGCTCCACCTACGAGCAGTACTTC. The chain links TRBV7-3 to TRBJ2-7; D unclear. The CDR3 has 11 residues. Germline V gene data show CDR1 as SGHTA and CDR2 as FQGTGA. With 4 bases removed from V and 2 bases from J, the gap between germline ends came to 3 bases.

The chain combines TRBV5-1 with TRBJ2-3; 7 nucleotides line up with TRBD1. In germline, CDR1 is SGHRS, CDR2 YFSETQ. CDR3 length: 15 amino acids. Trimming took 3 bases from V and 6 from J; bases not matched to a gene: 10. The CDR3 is CASSSTGAAGDTQYF. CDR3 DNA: TGCGCCAGCAGCTCAACAGGGGCCGCAGGGGATACGCAGTATTTT.

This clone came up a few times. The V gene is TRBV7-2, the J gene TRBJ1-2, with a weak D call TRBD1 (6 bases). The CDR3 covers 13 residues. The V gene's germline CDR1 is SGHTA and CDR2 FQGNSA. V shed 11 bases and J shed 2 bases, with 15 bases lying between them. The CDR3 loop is CAGKQGLNYGYTF. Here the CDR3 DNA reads TGTGCCGGAAAACAGGGCCTCAACTATGGCTACACCTTC. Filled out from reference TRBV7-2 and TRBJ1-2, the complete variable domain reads GAGVSQSPSNKVTEKGKDVELRCDPISGHTALYWYRQSLGQGLEFLIYFQGNSAPDKSGLPSDRFSAERTGGSVSTLTIQRTQQEDSAVYLCAGKQGLNYGYTFGSGTRLTVV.

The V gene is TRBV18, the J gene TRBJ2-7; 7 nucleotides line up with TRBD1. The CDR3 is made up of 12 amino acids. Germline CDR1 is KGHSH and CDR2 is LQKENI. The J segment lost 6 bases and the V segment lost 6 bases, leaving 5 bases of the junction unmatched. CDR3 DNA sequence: TGTGCCAGCTCCCCGGGGACAGCCGAGCAGTACTTC. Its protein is CASSPGTAEQYF. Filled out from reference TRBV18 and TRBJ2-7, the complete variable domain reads NAGVMQNPRHLVRRRGQEARLRCSPMKGHSHVYWYRQLPEEGLKFMVYLQKENIIDESGMPKERFSAEFPKEGPSILRIQQVVRGDSAAYFCASSPGTAEQYFGPGTRLTVT.

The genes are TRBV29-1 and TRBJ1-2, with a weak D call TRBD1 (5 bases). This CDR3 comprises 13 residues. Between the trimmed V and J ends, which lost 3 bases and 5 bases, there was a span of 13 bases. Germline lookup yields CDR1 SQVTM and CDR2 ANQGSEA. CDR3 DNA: TGCAGCGTTGATGGGGCAGGGCGGTATGGCTACACCTTC. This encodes CSVDGAGRYGYTF. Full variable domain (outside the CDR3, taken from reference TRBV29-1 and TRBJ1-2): SAVISQKPSRDICQRGTSLTIQCQVDSQVTMMFWYRQQPGQSLTLIATANQGSEATYESGFVIDKFPISRPNLTFSTLTVSNMSPEDSSIYLCSVDGAGRYGYTFGSGTRLTVV.

The CDR3 sequence: CASSFTEQETQYF. DNA of the CDR3: TGTGCCAGCAGCTTTACAGAACAAGAGACCCAGTACTTC. V gene TRBV5-6 combines with J gene TRBJ2-5, with no clear D. Per germline, CDR1 SGHDT and CDR2 YYEEEE. This CDR3 comprises 13 residues. V lost 2 bases and J lost 2, with 7 bases in between.

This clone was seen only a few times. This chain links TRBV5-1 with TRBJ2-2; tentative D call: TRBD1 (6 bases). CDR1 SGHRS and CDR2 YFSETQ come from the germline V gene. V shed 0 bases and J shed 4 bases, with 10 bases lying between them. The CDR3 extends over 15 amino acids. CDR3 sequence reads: CASSLVQGGTGELFF. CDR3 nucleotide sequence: TGCGCCAGCAGCTTGGTACAGGGCGGCACCGGGGAGCTGTTTTTT.

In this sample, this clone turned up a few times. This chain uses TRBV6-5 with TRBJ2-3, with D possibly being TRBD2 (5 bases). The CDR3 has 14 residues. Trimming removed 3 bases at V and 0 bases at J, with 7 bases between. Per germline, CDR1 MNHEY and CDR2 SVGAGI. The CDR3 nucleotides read TGTGCCAGCAGTTATCGGGGAAGCACAGATACGCAGTATTTT. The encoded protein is CASSYRGSTDTQYF.

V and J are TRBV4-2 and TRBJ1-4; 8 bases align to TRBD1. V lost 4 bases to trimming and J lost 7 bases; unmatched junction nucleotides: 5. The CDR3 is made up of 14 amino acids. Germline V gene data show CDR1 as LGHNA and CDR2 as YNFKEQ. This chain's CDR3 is CASSLGQGGEKLFF. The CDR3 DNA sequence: TGTGCCAGCAGCCTCGGACAGGGAGGTGAAAAACTGTTTTTT.

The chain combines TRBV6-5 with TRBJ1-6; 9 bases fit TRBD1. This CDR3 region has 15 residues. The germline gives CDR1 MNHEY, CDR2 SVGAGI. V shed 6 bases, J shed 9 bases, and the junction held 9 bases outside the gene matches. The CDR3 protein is CASSTPGQGRSPLHF. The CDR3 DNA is TGTGCCAGCAGCACTCCGGGACAGGGTCGTTCACCCCTCCACTTT.

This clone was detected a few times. CDR3 DNA: TGTGCCTGGAGTTCTGGAAATAGCAATCAGCCCCAGCATTTT. Translated, it gives CAWSSGNSNQPQHF. V gene TRBV30 combines with J gene TRBJ1-5; no definite D call. From germline, CDR1 is GTSNPN and CDR2 SVGIG (reference sequence). The CDR3 contains 14 residues. V lost 2 bases, J lost 0 bases, and 8 bases lay in between.

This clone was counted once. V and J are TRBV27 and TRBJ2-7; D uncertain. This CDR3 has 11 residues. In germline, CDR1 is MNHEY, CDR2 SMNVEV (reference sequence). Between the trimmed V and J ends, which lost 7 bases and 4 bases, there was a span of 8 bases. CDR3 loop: CASKTGYEQYF. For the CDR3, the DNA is TGTGCCAGCAAAACCGGGTACGAGCAGTACTTC.

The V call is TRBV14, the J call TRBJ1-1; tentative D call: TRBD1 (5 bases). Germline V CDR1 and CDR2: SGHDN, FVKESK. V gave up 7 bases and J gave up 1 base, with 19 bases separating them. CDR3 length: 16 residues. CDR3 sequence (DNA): TGTGCCAGCACCAGATTGTCCAGGACAAGGAACACTGAAGCTTTCTTT. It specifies CASTRLSRTRNTEAFF.